The rows below give T cell receptor beta chains drawn from one sample of a study of T cell responses to AZD1222 COVID-19 vaccine. Libraries were prepared by immunoSEQ multiplex PCR; TCRdb keeps only in-frame clonotypes and omits some of them. Of 130,000 to 150,000 clones in the sample, about 86% are singletons; the top ten hold around 5.1%. The source was peripheral blood, collected 28 days after the second AZD1222 dose. Source of these receptors: an adult who received the AZD1222 COVID-19 vaccine. CDR3s include the opening cysteine and the closing phenylalanine or tryptophan. The order of the fields is V gene, CDR3 protein.

V: TRBV19
CDR3: CASSARQSAYEQYF

V: TRBV27
CDR3: CASSNYPVRHNEQFF

V: TRBV11-2
CDR3: CASRTVTGVGEQYF

V: TRBV28
CDR3: CASRHLPGLAGESSYEQYF

V: TRBV5-4
CDR3: CASSWGGTSGSRGSYNEQFF

V: TRBV9
CDR3: CASSVGEIHNYGYTF

V: TRBV7-7
CDR3: CASSPGGSEIYNEQFF

V: TRBV10-2
CDR3: CASSEGGPHTEAFF

V: TRBV11-2
CDR3: CASSFSPGGDSPLHF

V: TRBV15
CDR3: CATSRDRFANYGYTF

V: TRBV28
CDR3: CASSPVSSYNSPLHF

V: TRBV7-6
CDR3: CASSPDGDSPYEQYF

V: TRBV6-1
CDR3: CASSALAGTAANTGELFF

V: TRBV10-2
CDR3: CASRQEDIQYF

V: TRBV9
CDR3: CASSPGLPYGYTF

V: TRBV2
CDR3: CASSGWDRAYEQYF

V: TRBV18
CDR3: CASSLYTDLSTNEKLFF

V: TRBV12-3/TRBV12-4
CDR3: CASSSGTGGAFF

V: TRBV7-6
CDR3: CASSSRGASQETQYF

V: TRBV15
CDR3: CATRGDRPTDTQYF

V: TRBV6-5
CDR3: CASKGQKGKNIQYF

V: TRBV27
CDR3: CASSSWDTEAFF